The rows below give T cell receptor beta chains drawn from one sample of a study of long-term antiretroviral therapy in people with HIV. Here immunoSEQ multiplex PCR was the method, and the copy in TCRdb shows in-frame clones only, minus some. The top ten hold 5.5% to 6% of the sample, which has under 30,000 clones, roughly 86% seen once. Sequencing was performed on unsorted PBMCs, taken 4.4 years after starting antiretroviral therapy. The source is a man aged 30 to 39 with HIV. Both conserved end residues are part of each CDR3. A D gene is named only where the DNA matches it firmly.

d_call j_call v_call cdr3_aa
TRBD1 TRBJ1-2 TRBV13 CAISPRDSANYGYTF
NA TRBJ1-6 TRBV7-9 CASSPDRKNSPLHF
NA TRBJ2-2 TRBV5-4 CASSLHPGTGELFF
NA TRBJ1-1 TRBV19 CASSIVKGSTEAFF
TRBD1 TRBJ1-2 TRBV6-5 CASSYARTGGGYGYTF
NA TRBJ2-7 TRBV5-1 CASSRRGTTYEQYF
TRBD1 TRBJ2-1 TRBV9 CASSAGQGTYNEQFF
TRBD2 TRBJ2-1 TRBV10-3 CAISEPDTSGIYNEQFF
NA TRBJ2-3 TRBV27 CASNVGTASTDTQYF
NA TRBJ2-5 TRBV14 CASSHLGEETQYF
NA TRBJ2-7 TRBV7-3 CASSEGPYPRGLPLEQYF
NA TRBJ2-7 TRBV5-1 CASSLDGYEQYF
NA TRBJ2-7 TRBV4-3 CASSQGGSRKTYEQYF
NA TRBJ2-2 TRBV4-3 CASSQSTNTGELFF
TRBD1 TRBJ1-1 TRBV4-1 CASSQRQGALNTEAFF
TRBD1 TRBJ2-7 TRBV9 CASSATGQGPYEQYF